This T cell receptor beta chain stems from a study of graft-versus-host responses after intestinal transplantation. As for the study in general: As for transplant type, recipients had multivisceral, liver-intestinal, or isolated intestinal grafts. General study points: Detection of GvH clones occurred in recipient marrow, and some had their first appearance in ileum or blood. Allografts from individuals with graft-donor T cell macrochimerism displayed high graft-versus-host to host-versus-graft clonal ratios. Early after transplant, HvG declines were associated with peak levels of circulating GvH clones.

TCRdb's copy holds only in-frame clones and misses some; the assay was immunoSEQ multiplex PCR. The profile covers around 50,000 clones, with roughly 90% appearing a single time and roughly 1.7% taken by the ten largest. As concerns this clone: What it binds is not known.

Germline-derived CDR1 and CDR2 are SQVTM and ANQGSEA. The ends were cut back, 3 bases at V and 0 bases at J, with 11 bases in the middle. The CDR3 loop spans 14 amino acids. The sequence was obtained from a human patient who received an intestinal transplant, so some T cells may come from the graft donor. The chain employs TRBV29-1 and TRBJ1-1; D not resolved. Sequenced here: PBMCs, sampled 26 days after transplant. CDR3 bases: TGCAGCGTTGAGGTGGAGGTCATGAACACTGAAGCTTTCTTT. Translation: CSVEVEVMNTEAFF. Full variable domain (rest looked up from reference TRBV29-1 and TRBJ1-1): SAVISQKPSRDICQRGTSLTIQCQVDSQVTMMFWYRQQPGQSLTLIATANQGSEATYESGFVIDKFPISRPNLTFSTLTVSNMSPEDSSIYLCSVEVEVMNTEAFFGQGTRLTVV.